The clone carrying this TCR beta chain was counted at least ten times. No antigen is known for it. The sample originates from a study of T-cell reconstitution after alpha-beta-depleted transplantation in children. Study outcomes and limitations: TCRbeta diversity was high at day 60 in some patients (a result of surviving recipient T cells and thymic progenitors). After transplant, at about two months, alpha-beta T cells were reportedly derived from several hundred expanded graft clones. Among T cells one year after transplant, newly produced cells accounted for most counts and diversity.

Using unique molecular identifiers, the investigators prepared the TCRbeta library. TCRdb re-analysed the PCR reads in MiXCR, keeping a single row per CDR3 protein. The sample contains 600,000 to 700,000 distinct CDR3 sequences, around 14% of which appear only once. With 9 bases clipped from V and 2 bases from J, the junction kept 7 bases outside the gene matches. This CDR3 is built from 13 residues. The TCR comes from a girl aged 2 to 9 with congenital amegakaryocytic thrombocytopenia, due to receive a stem cell transplant. The chain is built from TRBV12-3 or TRBV12-4 and TRBJ2-7, with TRBD1 identical over 7 bases. Sequenced here: PBMCs, sampled before TCRalphabeta/CD19-depleted stem cell transplant. Written as DNA, the CDR3 is TGTGCCAGTAGTGAACAGGGGACCTACGAGCAGTACTTC. This encodes CASSEQGTYEQYF.